These 23 T cell receptor beta chains were sequenced from one sample in a study of PD-1 blockade in classical Hodgkin lymphoma. No patient escaped relapse after autologous stem cell transplantation, and brentuximab vedotin exposure varied. The repertoire was sequenced with immunoSEQ multiplex PCR; TCRdb's copy has only in-frame clones and lacks some. The sample contains roughly 70,000 clones, roughly two thirds of which appear only once. Sequenced material: peripheral blood mononuclear cells (PBMCs), taken before the second cycle of nivolumab. These receptors all stem from a human donor with classical Hodgkin lymphoma.

The chain recombines TRBV7-6 with TRBJ2-7, with TRBD2 as a possible D gene (7 bases). CDR1 SGHVS and CDR2 FNYEAQ come from the germline V gene. CDR3 length equals 13 residues. Trimming took 1 base from V and 6 from J, leaving 10 bases between them. As DNA, the CDR3 is TGTGCCAGCAGCTTAGAGGGGGGGACCGAGCAGTACTTC. Residues: CASSLEGGTEQYF.

The V and J genes are TRBV5-5 and TRBJ2-2; D is possibly TRBD1 (5 bases). Trimming removed 2 bases at V and 1 base at J, with 9 bases between. The CDR3 is 15 amino acids. CDR1 is SGHKS, CDR2 YYEKEE, per germline (reference sequence). CDR3 in DNA: TGTGCCAGCAGCTTTCATGGACAGAACACCGGGGAGCTGTTTTTT. This gives the protein CASSFHGQNTGELFF. The whole variable domain, remainder taken from reference TRBV5-5 and TRBJ2-2, is DAGVTQSPTHLIKTRGQQVTLRCSPISGHKSVSWYQQVLGQGPQFIFQYYEKEERGRGNFPDRFSARQFPNYSSELNVNALLLGDSALYLCASSFHGQNTGELFFGEGSRLTVL.

The V and J genes are TRBV5-5 and TRBJ1-1; a possible D gene is TRBD1 (5 bases). Per the germline V gene, CDR1 is SGHKS and CDR2 is YYEKEE (reference sequence). This CDR3 spans 14 amino acids. V was cut by 0 bases and J by 1 base, with 7 bases left in between. The CDR3 reads CASSLARANTEAFF. The CDR3 DNA is TGTGCCAGCAGCTTGGCCAGGGCGAACACTGAAGCTTTCTTT. The full variable domain, its missing parts supplied by reference TRBV5-5 and TRBJ1-1, is DAGVTQSPTHLIKTRGQQVTLRCSPISGHKSVSWYQQVLGQGPQFIFQYYEKEERGRGNFPDRFSARQFPNYSSELNVNALLLGDSALYLCASSLARANTEAFFGQGTRLTVV.

This chain links TRBV10-1 with TRBJ1-3; TRBD1 might be the D (6 bases). V lost 0 bases and J lost 2, with 8 bases in between. Germline V CDR1 and CDR2: WNHNN, SYGVQD (reference sequence). CDR3 size: 15 residues. Here the CDR3 DNA reads TGCGCCAGCAGTGAGTCGAACAGGGCTGGAAACACCATATATTTT. Translating it yields CASSESNRAGNTIYF.

This chain uses TRBV5-1 with TRBJ1-1; perhaps TRBD1 as D (5 bases). The CDR3 has 13 residues. V was cut by 4 bases and J by 9 bases, with 16 bases left in between. The germline CDR1 and CDR2 sequences are SGHRS and YFSETQ. The DNA of the CDR3 is TGCGCCAGCAGCCCATTTACAGGCGAGCAAGCTTTCTTT. Its protein product is CASSPFTGEQAFF. The entire variable domain, with the rest obtained from reference TRBV5-1 and TRBJ1-1, is as follows: KAGVTQTPRYLIKTRGQQVTLSCSPISGHRSVSWYQQTPGQGLQFLFEYFSETQRNKGNFPGRFSGRQFSNSRSEMNVSTLELGDSALYLCASSPFTGEQAFFGQGTRLTVV.

This clone was recorded a few times. This chain uses TRBV7-3 with TRBJ2-3; D unresolved. Trimming removed 3 bases at V and 0 bases at J, with 7 bases between. CDR1 SGHTA and CDR2 FQGTGA come from the germline V gene. This CDR3 has 14 amino acids. Here the CDR3 DNA reads TGTGCCAGCAGCTTTTTTCCGAGCACAGATACGCAGTATTTT. Its translation is CASSFFPSTDTQYF. The full variable domain, rest sourced from reference TRBV7-3 and TRBJ2-3, is GAGVSQTPSNKVTEKGKYVELRCDPISGHTALYWYRQSLGQGPEFLIYFQGTGAADDSGLPNDRFFAVRPEGSVSTLKIQRTERGDSAVYLCASSFFPSTDTQYFGPGTRLTVL.

J is TRBJ1-2 and V is TRBV29-1, with a tentative D call TRBD1 (5 bases). Trimming stripped 6 bases from V and 4 bases from J, with 12 bases between. The CDR3 loop spans 12 amino acids. Germline CDR1 is SQVTM and CDR2 is ANQGSEA. CDR3 sequence: CSVMTALYGYTF. The CDR3, as DNA: TGCAGCGTAATGACAGCCCTCTATGGCTACACCTTC.

The rearrangement joins TRBV2 to TRBJ2-2; D is perhaps TRBD1 (6 bases). Trimming took 7 bases from V and 8 from J, leaving 14 bases between them. The CDR3 totals 13 residues. Germline lookup yields CDR1 SNHLY and CDR2 FYNNEI. This CDR3 is CASTSGVRGELFF. CDR3 bases: TGTGCCAGCACCTCAGGGGTCCGGGGGGAGCTGTTTTTT. The full variable domain, completed using reference TRBV2 and TRBJ2-2, is EPEVTQTPSHQVTQMGQEVILRCVPISNHLYFYWYRQILGQKVEFLVSFYNNEISEKSEIFDDQFSVERPDGSNFTLKIRSTKLEDSAMYFCASTSGVRGELFFGEGSRLTVL.

The chain couples TRBV10-3 to TRBJ2-4; D ambiguous. The germline gives CDR1 ENHRY, CDR2 SYGVKD. The V gene lost 3 bases and the J gene lost 8 bases, with 14 bases spanning the gap. The CDR3 runs 14 residues. CDR3 loop: CAISEGVGEHIQYF. The DNA for the CDR3 is TGTGCCATCAGTGAAGGAGTGGGCGAGCACATTCAGTACTTC.

This rearrangement joins TRBV29-1 to TRBJ2-7; the D call may be TRBD1 or TRBD2 (5 bases each). Germline assignment: CDR1 SQVTM and CDR2 ANQGSEA. Trimming removed 1 base at V and 0 bases at J, with 13 bases between. The length of the CDR3 is 15 residues. The DNA for the CDR3 is TGCAGCGTTGAAGGGTGGGGGTTCAGCTCCTACGAGCAGTACTTC. This codes for CSVEGWGFSSYEQYF.

The chain has TRBV5-1 and TRBJ2-1, with 7 nucleotides matching TRBD2. With 4 bases clipped from V and 5 bases from J, the junction kept 9 bases outside the gene matches. This CDR3 is built from 15 residues. CDR1 is SGHRS and CDR2 is YFSETQ in the germline V gene. CDR3: CASSPPRGGNNEQFF. The CDR3 bases are TGCGCCAGCAGCCCCCCCCGGGGAGGGAACAATGAGCAGTTCTTC.

This clone was detected once. The chain has TRBV7-9 and TRBJ1-2; 9 bases agree with TRBD1. J was trimmed by 4 bases and V by 3 bases; bases with no gene match: 6. The CDR3 consists of 15 residues. CDR1 and CDR2 from the germline V gene are SEHNR and FQNEAQ (reference sequence). DNA of the CDR3: TGTGCCAGCAGCTTTACTTTGACAGGGGGCTATGGCTACACCTTC. It is translated as CASSFTLTGGYGYTF.

For the CDR3, the DNA is TGTGCCAGCAGCCAAGATTGGGCTAGCGGAGTCCGAGGGGAGCAGTACTTC. This codes for CASSQDWASGVRGEQYF. V is TRBV14 and J is TRBJ2-7; 7 bases are shared with TRBD2. Per the germline V gene, CDR1 is SGHDN and CDR2 is FVKESK. The CDR3 has 17 residues. V was pared by 0 bases and J by 7 bases, with 15 bases of the junction left unmatched.

The chain is built from TRBV30 and TRBJ1-1, with 7 bases that match TRBD1. The CDR3 contains 15 residues. Germline V gene sequence: CDR1 GTSNPN, CDR2 SVGIG (reference sequence). Trimming took 2 bases from V and 5 from J; bases not matched to a gene: 11. CDR3 in DNA: TGTGCCTGGAGTTCTACAGGGGTGGGGAAAACTGAAGCTTTCTTT. Protein: CAWSSTGVGKTEAFF.

A few counts support this clone. The chain combines TRBV6-7 with TRBJ1-4; D gene unclear. TRBV6-7 is assigned to the ORF class and has an uncertain function. Trimming pared 0 bases from V and 2 bases from J, leaving 16 bases between. The CDR3 totals 18 residues. As DNA, the CDR3 is TGTGCCAGCAGTTACTCGAAGCGAACGGAAGGGACTAATGAAAAACTGTTTTTT. Residues: CASSYSKRTEGTNEKLFF.

J is TRBJ2-3 and V is TRBV9; the D is unclear. Trimming left V 0 bases short and J 5 bases short, with 16 bases between. This CDR3 has 16 residues. Looked up from germline, CDR1 is SGDLS and CDR2 is YYNGEE. CDR3 DNA: TGTGCCAGCAGCGTAGAGGGTAGCTACTCGCTAGATACGCAGTATTTT. Translated, it gives CASSVEGSYSLDTQYF.

This clone was detected only a few times. V and J are TRBV19 and TRBJ1-2; D is undetermined. The V gene's germline CDR1 is LNHDA and CDR2 SQIVND (reference sequence). Trimming stripped 8 bases from V and 3 bases from J, with 19 bases between. The length of the CDR3 is 15 residues. The chain's CDR3 is CASADAREAYYGYTF. The CDR3 DNA follows: TGTGCCAGTGCTGACGCCCGCGAGGCTTACTATGGCTACACCTTC.

The V call is TRBV4-1, the J call TRBJ2-1, with D tentatively TRBD2 (6 bases). CDR3 length equals 13 residues. Germline CDR1 is MGHRA and CDR2 is YSYEKL. The V and J ends lost 2 bases and 9 bases respectively, with 11 bases between them. The CDR3 nucleotides read TGCGCCAGCAGCCAATGGGAGGAAGGTGAGCAGTTCTTC. Encoded protein: CASSQWEEGEQFF.

This clone was picked up one time. The chain has TRBV7-3 and TRBJ2-3; 7 bases fit TRBD2. After removal of 3 bases from V and 2 bases from J, the junction contained 5 bases not matched to a gene. Germline loops: CDR1 SGHTA, CDR2 FQGTGA. This CDR3 contains 15 residues. Here the CDR3 reads CASSLTSGTTDTQYF. CDR3 coding DNA: TGTGCCAGCAGCTTGACCAGCGGGACCACAGATACGCAGTATTTT.

The genes are TRBV15 and TRBJ1-2; 7 positions match TRBD1. The CDR3 consists of 14 residues. Trimming cost V 4 bases and J 1 base; bases outside gene matches: 3. CDR1 LNHNV and CDR2 YYDKDF come from the germline V gene (reference sequence). CDR3 in amino acids: CATSTGGLNYGYTF. The CDR3 DNA sequence: TGTGCCACCAGCACAGGGGGGCTTAACTATGGCTACACCTTC.

V gene TRBV9 combines with J gene TRBJ2-1, with a tentative D call TRBD1 (7 bases). Germline lookup yields CDR1 SGDLS and CDR2 YYNGEE. The V gene lost 0 bases and the J gene lost 6 bases, with 10 bases spanning the gap. The CDR3 contains 14 residues. The CDR3 protein is CASSVGGDSNEQFF. CDR3 DNA sequence: TGTGCCAGCAGCGTAGGGGGGGACAGCAATGAGCAGTTCTTC.

The CDR3 region has the DNA TGCGCCAGCAGTTCCGGGACAGGGGGATATGGCTACACCTTC. Translation: CASSSGTGGYGYTF. The chain has TRBV5-1 and TRBJ1-2; TRBD1 agrees at 11 bases. In germline, CDR1 is SGHRS, CDR2 YFSETQ. The CDR3 runs to 14 residues. V lost 5 bases and J lost 5; bases outside the gene matches: 5.

This clone was observed a few times. The V and J genes are TRBV29-1 and TRBJ2-1; possibly TRBD1 or TRBD2 for D (5 bases each). Trimming took off 4 bases at V and 8 bases at J, with 12 bases between the two ends. Germline CDR1 and CDR2: SQVTM and ANQGSEA. The CDR3 is made up of 12 amino acids. Here the CDR3 reads CSVGWGRHEQFF. CDR3 coding DNA: TGCAGCGTTGGGTGGGGGAGACATGAGCAGTTCTTC.